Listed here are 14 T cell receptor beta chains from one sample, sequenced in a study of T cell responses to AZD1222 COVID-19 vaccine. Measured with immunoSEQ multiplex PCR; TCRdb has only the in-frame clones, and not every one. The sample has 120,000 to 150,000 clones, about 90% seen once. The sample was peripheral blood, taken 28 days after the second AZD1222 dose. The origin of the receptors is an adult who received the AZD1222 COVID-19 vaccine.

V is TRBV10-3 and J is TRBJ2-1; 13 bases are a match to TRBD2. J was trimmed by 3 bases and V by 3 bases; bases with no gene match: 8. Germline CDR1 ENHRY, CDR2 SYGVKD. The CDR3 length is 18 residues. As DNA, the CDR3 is TGTGCCATCAGTGACACCGGACTAGCGGGAGTTGACTACAATGAGCAGTTCTTC. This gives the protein CAISDTGLAGVDYNEQFF.

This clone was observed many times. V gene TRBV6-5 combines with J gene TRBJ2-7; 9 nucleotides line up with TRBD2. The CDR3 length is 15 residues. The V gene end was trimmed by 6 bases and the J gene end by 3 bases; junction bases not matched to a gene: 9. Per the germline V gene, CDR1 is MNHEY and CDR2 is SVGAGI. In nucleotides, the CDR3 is TGTGCCAGCAGCTATGGACTAGCGAGCGACTACGAGCAGTACTTC. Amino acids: CASSYGLASDYEQYF.

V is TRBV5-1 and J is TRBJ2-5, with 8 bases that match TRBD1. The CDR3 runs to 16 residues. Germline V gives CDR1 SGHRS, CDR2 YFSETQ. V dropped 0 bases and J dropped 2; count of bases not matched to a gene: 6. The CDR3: CASSLEGRGQQETQYF. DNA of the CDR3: TGCGCCAGCAGCTTGGAGGGCAGGGGGCAACAAGAGACCCAGTACTTC.

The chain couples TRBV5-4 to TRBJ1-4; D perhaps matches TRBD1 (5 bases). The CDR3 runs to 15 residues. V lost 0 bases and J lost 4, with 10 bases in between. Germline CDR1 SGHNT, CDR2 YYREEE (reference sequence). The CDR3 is CASSLEGARNEKLFF. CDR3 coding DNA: TGTGCCAGCAGCTTGGAAGGGGCCCGTAATGAAAAACTGTTTTTT.

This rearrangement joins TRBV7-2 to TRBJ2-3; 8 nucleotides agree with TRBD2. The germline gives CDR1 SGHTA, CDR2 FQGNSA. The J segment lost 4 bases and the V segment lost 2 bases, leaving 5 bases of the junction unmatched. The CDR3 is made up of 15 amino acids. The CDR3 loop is CASSLQRERPDTQYF. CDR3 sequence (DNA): TGTGCCAGCAGCTTACAGCGGGAGCGCCCAGATACGCAGTATTTT.

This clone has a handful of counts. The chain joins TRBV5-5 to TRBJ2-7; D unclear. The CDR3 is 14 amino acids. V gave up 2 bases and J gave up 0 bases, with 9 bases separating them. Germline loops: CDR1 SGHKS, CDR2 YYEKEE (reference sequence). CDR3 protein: CASSFLQSSYEQYF. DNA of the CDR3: TGTGCCAGCAGCTTCTTACAGAGCTCCTACGAGCAGTACTTC.

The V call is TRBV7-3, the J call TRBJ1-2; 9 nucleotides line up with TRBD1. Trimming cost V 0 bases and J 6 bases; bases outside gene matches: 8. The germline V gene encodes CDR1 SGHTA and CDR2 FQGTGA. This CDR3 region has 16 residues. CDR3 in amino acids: CASSLTSLGQGDGYTF. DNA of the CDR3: TGTGCCAGCAGCTTAACGTCATTGGGACAGGGAGATGGCTACACCTTC.

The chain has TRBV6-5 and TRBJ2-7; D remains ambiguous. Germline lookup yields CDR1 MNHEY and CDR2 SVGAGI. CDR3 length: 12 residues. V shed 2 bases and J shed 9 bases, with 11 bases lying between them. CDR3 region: CASSYIGKGQYF. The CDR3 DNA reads TGTGCCAGCAGTTACATAGGAAAAGGGCAGTACTTC.

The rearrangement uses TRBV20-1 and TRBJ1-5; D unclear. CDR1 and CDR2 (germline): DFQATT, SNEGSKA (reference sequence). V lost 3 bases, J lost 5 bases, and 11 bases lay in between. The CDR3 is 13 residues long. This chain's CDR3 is CSASPPVDQPQHF. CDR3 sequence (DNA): TGCAGTGCTAGTCCTCCGGTTGATCAGCCCCAGCATTTT.

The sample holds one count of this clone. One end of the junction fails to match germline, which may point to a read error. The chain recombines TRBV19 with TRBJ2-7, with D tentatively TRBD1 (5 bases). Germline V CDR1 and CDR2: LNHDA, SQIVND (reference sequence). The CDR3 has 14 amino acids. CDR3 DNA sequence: TGTGCCAGTAGTACTAACGGACACTCCTTCGAGCAGTACTTC. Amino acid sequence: CASSTNGHSFEQYF.

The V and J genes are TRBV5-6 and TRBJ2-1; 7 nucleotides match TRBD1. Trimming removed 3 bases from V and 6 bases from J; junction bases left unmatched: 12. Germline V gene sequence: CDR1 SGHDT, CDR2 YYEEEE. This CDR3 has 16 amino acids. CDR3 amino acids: CASSSVDRFLGNEQFF. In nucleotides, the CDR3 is TGTGCCAGCAGCTCCGTGGACAGGTTTTTGGGCAATGAGCAGTTCTTC.

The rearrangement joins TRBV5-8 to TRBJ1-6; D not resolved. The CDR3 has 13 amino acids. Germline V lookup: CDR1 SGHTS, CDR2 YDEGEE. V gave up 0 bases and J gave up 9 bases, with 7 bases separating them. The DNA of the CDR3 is TGTGCCAGCAGCTTGGCCGATGGTTCACCCCTCCACTTT. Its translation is CASSLADGSPLHF. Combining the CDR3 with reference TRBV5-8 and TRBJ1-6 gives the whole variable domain EAGVTQSPTHLIKTRGQQATLRCSPISGHTSVYWYQQALGLGLQFLLWYDEGEERNRGNFPPRFSGRQFPNYSSELNVNALELEDSALYLCASSLADGSPLHFGNGTRLTVT.

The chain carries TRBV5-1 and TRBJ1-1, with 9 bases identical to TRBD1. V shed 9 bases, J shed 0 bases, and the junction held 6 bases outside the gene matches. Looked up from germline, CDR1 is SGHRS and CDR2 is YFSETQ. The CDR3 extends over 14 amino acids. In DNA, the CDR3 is TGCGCCACCCGACAGGGGGGTATGAACACTGAAGCTTTCTTT. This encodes CATRQGGMNTEAFF.

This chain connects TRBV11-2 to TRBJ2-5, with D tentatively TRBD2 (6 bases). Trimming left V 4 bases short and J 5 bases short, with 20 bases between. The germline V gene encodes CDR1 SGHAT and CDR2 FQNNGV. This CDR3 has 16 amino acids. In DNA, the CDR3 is TGTGCCAGCAGCTCCTCCCGGATGCGGGGACTGGAGACCCAGTACTTC. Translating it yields CASSSSRMRGLETQYF. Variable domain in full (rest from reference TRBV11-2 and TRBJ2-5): EAGVAQSPRYKIIEKRQSVAFWCNPISGHATLYWYQQILGQGPKLLIQFQNNGVVDDSQLPKDRFSAERLKGVDSTLKIQPAKLEDSAVYLCASSSSRMRGLETQYFGPGTRLLVL.